This T cell receptor (beta chain) was captured in a study of human T cells and chemical hapten exposure. As for time point: patch test 1, 2 weeks after DPC sensitization. Treatment given: therapeutic diphenylcyclopropenone sensitization with weekly scalp DPC. This clonotype was detected ten times or more. TCRdb used MiXCR to reprocess the RACE reads, holding one entry per CDR3 protein. The table has around 120,000 distinct CDR3 sequences, approximately 13% seen once. The CDR3 consists of 15 residues. The germline V gene encodes CDR1 MNHEY and CDR2 SMNVEV (reference sequence). The V gene lost 0 bases and the J gene lost 6 bases, with 14 bases spanning the gap.

This TCR was recovered from a man between 18 and 29 years old with alopecia areata. Some clones in this sample may be carry-over from other donors' samples. The chain is built from TRBV27 and TRBJ1-1; maybe TRBD1 (5 bases). The specimen comprised whole blood, sampled in connection with sensitization to the hapten diphenylcyclopropenone (DPC). The CDR3 DNA sequence: TGTGCCAGCAGTTTATCGGGGCAGACTCCCGCTGAAGCTTTCTTT. Translating it yields CASSLSGQTPAEAFF.